The next 28 T cell receptor beta chains were all read from a single sample in a study of blood T cell repertoires in COVID-19. Using immunoSEQ multiplex PCR, the repertoire was profiled, and TCRdb retains in-frame clones only, with some absent. The sample lists around 130,000 clones; roughly four fifths were seen once. The sequenced material came from peripheral blood. These TCRs come from a woman aged 70 to 79 with acute or convalescent COVID-19.

This sequence joins TRBV7-8 and TRBJ1-6; D uncertain. Germline V gene sequence: CDR1 SGHVS, CDR2 FQNEAQ. The CDR3 covers 17 residues. V was shortened by 0 bases and J by 0 bases, with 9 bases between the two germline ends. The CDR3 sequence: CASSLAGISSYNSPLHF. The DNA for the CDR3 is TGTGCCAGCAGCTTAGCGGGCATCAGCTCCTATAATTCACCCCTCCACTTT.

The chain joins TRBV11-2 to TRBJ2-3; no clear D gene. CDR1 is SGHAT, CDR2 FQNNGV, per germline. V lost 2 bases, J lost 0 bases, and 9 bases lay in between. CDR3 length: 15 amino acids. The CDR3 reads CASSLSLSSTDTQYF. DNA for the CDR3: TGTGCCAGCAGCTTATCACTCTCTAGCACAGATACGCAGTATTTT.

The chain recombines TRBV5-4 with TRBJ1-2, with 12 bases lining up with TRBD1. Germline CDR1 is SGHNT and CDR2 is YYREEE (reference sequence). The CDR3 has 15 amino acids. The ends lost 3 bases at V and 7 bases at J; junction bases unmatched: 7. The CDR3 loop reads CASSSGTGGKVGYTF. In DNA form, the CDR3 reads TGTGCCAGCAGCTCTGGGACAGGGGGCAAGGTTGGCTACACCTTC.

The genes are TRBV12-3 or TRBV12-4 and TRBJ1-5; 7 bases are shared with TRBD1. The CDR3 runs 13 residues. With V trimmed by 5 bases and J by 5 bases, 3 bases remained unmatched. This CDR3 is CASSLDRDQPQHF. The CDR3 DNA sequence: TGTGCCAGCAGTCTAGACAGGGATCAGCCCCAGCATTTT.

This chain connects TRBV29-1 to TRBJ2-2; D call uncertain. The CDR3 has 12 residues. V was clipped by 4 bases and J by 7 bases, with 10 bases between them. CDR1 is SQVTM, CDR2 ANQGSEA, per germline. The CDR3 loop reads CSVGRVSGELFF. In DNA form, the CDR3 reads TGCAGCGTTGGCCGGGTCAGCGGGGAGCTGTTTTTT.

The chain uses TRBV3-1 (or the pseudogene TRBV3-2) and TRBJ1-3; 7 bases line up with TRBD1. From germline, CDR1 is LGHDT and CDR2 YNNKEL (reference sequence). The V gene end was trimmed by 4 bases and the J gene end by 0 bases; junction bases not matched to a gene: 6. The CDR3 is made up of 16 amino acids. The CDR3 sequence: CASSLRQGISGNTIYF. CDR3 bases: TGTGCCAGCAGCCTCCGACAGGGCATCTCTGGAAACACCATATATTTT.

This chain links TRBV4-3 with TRBJ2-1; 11 nucleotides line up with TRBD1. Germline V gives CDR1 LGHNA, CDR2 YSLEER. V lost 3 bases and J lost 12; bases outside the gene matches: 7. The CDR3 runs 14 residues. The CDR3 spells CASSQNPGQGVQFF. CDR3 DNA: TGCGCCAGCAGCCAGAATCCGGGACAGGGGGTGCAGTTCTTC.

The chain is built from TRBV2 and TRBJ1-5, with D uncertain. Trimming shortened V by 4 bases and J by 1 base, and 8 bases separated the two germline ends. Germline CDR1 is SNHLY and CDR2 is FYNNEI. CDR3 length: 14 amino acids. The CDR3 DNA follows: TGTGCCAGCAGTGTAATCGGGAGCAATCAGCCCCAGCATTTT. This translates into CASSVIGSNQPQHF.

V usage is TRBV23-1 and J usage is TRBJ2-5, with TRBD2 matching 8 bases. TRBV23-1 is known as an ORF, though its function is uncertain. The V segment lost 4 bases and the J segment 4 bases; nucleotides outside the gene matches: 17. The CDR3 contains 18 residues. The CDR3 reads CASSLSGENVSGGETQYF. The CDR3 bases are TGCGCCAGCAGTCTTAGCGGGGAGAATGTGAGCGGGGGAGAGACCCAGTACTTC.

The chain links TRBV2 to TRBJ2-3; 10 bases align to TRBD2. The CDR3 runs to 14 residues. V was clipped by 5 bases and J by 4 bases; unmatched bases: 3. Germline loops: CDR1 SNHLY, CDR2 FYNNEI. CDR3 amino acids: CASSPGTSADTQYF. The CDR3 DNA is TGTGCCAGCAGTCCCGGGACTAGCGCAGATACGCAGTATTTT.

The J gene is TRBJ1-4, the V gene TRBV7-4, with a tentative D call TRBD1 (6 bases). The CDR3 covers 16 residues. V lost 3 bases and J 4 bases, leaving 15 bases between the germline ends. Per the germline V gene, CDR1 is SGHVT and CDR2 is SQSDAQ. The DNA of the CDR3 is TGTGCCAGCAGCTTCATTCCGGGACACATTAATGAAAAACTGTTTTTT. The encoded protein is CASSFIPGHINEKLFF.

This chain joins TRBV12-3 or TRBV12-4 and TRBJ1-3; a weak D match, TRBD1 (5 bases). The CDR3 runs 11 residues. Trimming pared 7 bases from V and 5 bases from J, leaving 6 bases between. CDR3 nucleotide sequence: TGTGCCAGCACGGACAGAAACACCATATATTTT. It encodes CASTDRNTIYF.

V is TRBV7-6 and J is TRBJ1-2, with TRBD1 matching over 11 bases. V shed 5 bases, J shed 4 bases, and the junction held 6 bases outside the gene matches. This CDR3 contains 15 residues. The germline CDR1 and CDR2 sequences are SGHVS and FNYEAQ. CDR3 coding DNA: TGTGCCAGCAGCCCCGGACAGGGGGCTGTCTATGGCTACACCTTC. Amino acid sequence: CASSPGQGAVYGYTF.

This chain links TRBV7-6 with TRBJ2-3, with a weak D call TRBD2 (5 bases). Germline V gene lookup returns CDR1 SGHVS and CDR2 FNYEAQ. CDR3 length equals 17 residues. Trimming pared 1 base from V and 1 base from J, leaving 15 bases between. This CDR3 is CASSLGPRGGGTDTQYF. CDR3 nucleotide sequence: TGTGCCAGCAGCTTAGGGCCCCGGGGTGGGGGCACAGATACGCAGTATTTT.

The chain couples TRBV27 to TRBJ2-7, with D maybe TRBD2 (6 bases). Germline loops: CDR1 MNHEY, CDR2 SMNVEV (reference sequence). The CDR3 extends over 12 amino acids. The V end lost 5 bases, the J end lost 3 bases, and 8 bases lay between the germline ends. The CDR3 DNA sequence: TGTGCCAGCAGTCAGGACTACTACGAGCAGTACGTC. Its protein product is CASSQDYYEQYV.

This chain connects TRBV7-8 to TRBJ1-6; the D gene is possibly TRBD1 (5 bases). CDR3 size: 16 residues. The germline V and J ends were trimmed by 1 base and 4 bases, with 11 bases remaining between them. The germline V gene encodes CDR1 SGHVS and CDR2 FQNEAQ. CDR3 bases: TGTGCCAGCAGCTTAGTCGTGGGGCCATATAATTCACCCCTCCACTTT. It encodes CASSLVVGPYNSPLHF.

The V call is TRBV5-6, the J call TRBJ2-7; D possibly corresponds to TRBD2 (6 bases). The CDR3 consists of 15 residues. V lost 2 bases, J lost 3 bases, and 15 bases lay in between. Germline-derived CDR1 and CDR2 are SGHDT and YYEEEE. CDR3 protein: CASSFRLANYYEQYV. The DNA of the CDR3 is TGTGCCAGCAGCTTTCGGCTAGCGAACTACTACGAGCAGTACGTC.

V usage is TRBV29-1 and J usage is TRBJ2-3, with 10 positions matching TRBD1. CDR1 is SQVTM and CDR2 is ANQGSEA in the germline V gene. V was pared by 6 bases and J by 4 bases, with 4 bases of the junction left unmatched. The CDR3 length is 13 residues. The CDR3 DNA reads TGCAGCGTCCGACAGGGGGCCGCAGATACGCAGTATTTT. Translating it yields CSVRQGAADTQYF.

This chain joins TRBV7-7 and TRBJ2-5; D perhaps matches TRBD2 (6 bases). V gave up 0 bases and J gave up 5 bases, with 16 bases separating them. This CDR3 spans 16 amino acids. In germline, CDR1 is SSHAT, CDR2 FNYEAQ (reference sequence). CDR3 in DNA: TGTGCCAGCAGCTTAGCGGGGAGGAGGGGCCAGGAGACCCAGTACTTC. Translating gives CASSLAGRRGQETQYF.

V gene TRBV7-9 combines with J gene TRBJ1-3; D gene ambiguous. Between the trimmed V and J ends, which lost 5 bases and 2 bases, there was a span of 7 bases. Germline V CDR1 and CDR2: SEHNR, FQNEAQ (reference sequence). This CDR3 region has 13 residues. The CDR3 nucleotides read TGTGCCAGCAGCCTCAGCGCTGGAAACACCATATATTTT. Translation gives CASSLSAGNTIYF.

The chain carries TRBV7-8 and TRBJ2-7, with 10 bases that match TRBD2. CDR3 size: 15 residues. With 5 bases clipped from V and 4 bases from J, the junction kept 8 bases outside the gene matches. The V gene's germline CDR1 is SGHVS and CDR2 FQNEAQ. In nucleotides, the CDR3 is TGTGCCAGCAGCCTACTAGCGGGGTCGGTTTACGAGCAGTACTTC. The encoded protein is CASSLLAGSVYEQYF.

The chain has TRBV5-1 and TRBJ2-7, with no clear D. Germline V gene sequence: CDR1 SGHRS, CDR2 YFSETQ. V gave up 1 base and J gave up 2 bases, with 7 bases separating them. The CDR3 extends over 13 amino acids. The CDR3 nucleotides read TGCGCCAGCAGCTTGAACACCCCCTACGAGCAGTACTTC. Protein product: CASSLNTPYEQYF.

This chain links TRBV6-6 with TRBJ2-5, with 11 bases lining up with TRBD2. Germline CDR1 MNHNY, CDR2 SVGAGI (reference sequence). The CDR3 covers 14 residues. J was trimmed by 5 bases and V by 5 bases; bases with no gene match: 4. Written as DNA, the CDR3 is TGTGCCAGCAGTCCGGGACTAGCGGTCGAGACCCAGTACTTC. Amino acid sequence: CASSPGLAVETQYF.

The chain combines TRBV19 with TRBJ1-4, with 9 bases that match TRBD1. Per germline, CDR1 LNHDA and CDR2 SQIVND (reference sequence). The CDR3 sequence is 15 residues long. Trimming took 5 bases from V and 4 from J; bases not matched to a gene: 5. The CDR3 sequence is CASSAATGGNEKLFF. DNA of the CDR3: TGTGCCAGTAGTGCCGCGACAGGGGGTAATGAAAAACTGTTTTTT.

This chain uses TRBV2 with TRBJ1-2, with D maybe TRBD1 (5 bases). Trimming shortened V by 3 bases and J by 4 bases, and 6 bases separated the two germline ends. The CDR3 sequence is 12 residues long. Per the germline V gene, CDR1 is SNHLY and CDR2 is FYNNEI. CDR3 in DNA: TGTGCCAGCAGTGAGCAGGGCTATGGCTACACCTTC. This encodes CASSEQGYGYTF.

This clone was found a few times. In DNA form, the CDR3 reads TGTGCCAGCAGCCTCCCGGGGGCGGGGGGGCCTTTCAATGAGCAGTTCTTC. Protein: CASSLPGAGGPFNEQFF. The chain has TRBV7-9 and TRBJ2-1; 9 nucleotides match TRBD2. The CDR3 has 17 residues. J gave up 6 bases and V 5 bases, and 14 bases lay outside the gene matches. Germline CDR1 SEHNR, CDR2 FQNEAQ (reference sequence).

V gene TRBV7-9 combines with J gene TRBJ1-3, with TRBD1 matching over 7 bases. Unmatched junction bases numbered 10, after V lost 1 base and J lost 1 base. The V gene's germline CDR1 is SEHNR and CDR2 FQNEAQ (reference sequence). The CDR3 spans 18 residues. The CDR3 spells CASSLVRTGRSSGNTIYF. The DNA for the CDR3 is TGTGCCAGCAGCTTAGTCCGGACAGGCCGCTCGTCTGGAAACACCATATATTTT.

As for this clone: Other DNA variants within this sample encode the same CDR3. The gene calls are TRBV5-1 and TRBJ2-2, with unresolved D. The CDR3 totals 14 residues. CDR1 is SGHRS, CDR2 YFSETQ, per germline. V was trimmed by 2 bases and J by 0 bases, leaving 5 bases between them. The CDR3 DNA sequence: TGCGCCAGCAGCTTAAACACGAACACCGGGGAGCTGTTTTTT. Protein: CASSLNTNTGELFF.